This TCR beta chain stems from a study of control samples from healthy donors and cancer patients. The CDR3 contains 15 residues. Germline CDR1 is SGHNT and CDR2 is YYREEE (reference sequence). V lost 6 bases and J 0 bases, leaving 14 bases between the germline ends. Method: immunoSEQ multiplex PCR; TCRdb's copy keeps in-frame clones and lacks some. In the table there are roughly 76,000 clones, 94% of which are singletons. This receptor was obtained from a woman between 35 and 50 years old in good health. The sequenced sample was blood. The chain has TRBV5-4 and TRBJ2-3, with D unresolved. CDR3 sequence (DNA): TGTGCCAGCACCCTTGCCTCAACTAGCACAGATACGCAGTATTTT. Its translation is CASTLASTSTDTQYF.